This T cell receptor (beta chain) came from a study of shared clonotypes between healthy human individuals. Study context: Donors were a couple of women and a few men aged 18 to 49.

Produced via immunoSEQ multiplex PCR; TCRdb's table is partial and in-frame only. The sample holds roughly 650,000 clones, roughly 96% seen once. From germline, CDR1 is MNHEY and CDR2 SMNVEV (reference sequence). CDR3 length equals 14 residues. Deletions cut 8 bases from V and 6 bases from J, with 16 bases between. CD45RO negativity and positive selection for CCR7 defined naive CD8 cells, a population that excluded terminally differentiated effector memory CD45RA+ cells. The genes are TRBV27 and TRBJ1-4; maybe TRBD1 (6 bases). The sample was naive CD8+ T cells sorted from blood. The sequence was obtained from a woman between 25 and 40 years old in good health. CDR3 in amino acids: CASSDGGRDEKLFF. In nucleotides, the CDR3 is TGTGCCAGCTCCGATGGGGGGCGAGATGAAAAACTGTTTTTT.